The 8 T cell receptor beta chains given below trace back to one sample, sequenced in a study of breast tumors, draining lymph nodes, adjacent tissues (dated by TCRdb to about 2016). The library was generated by multiplex PCR. This sample was sequenced with an Illumina HiSeq 2000. TCRdb reprocessing: public reads trimmed at Q25 with fastp, clones called with MiXCR, in-frame beta chains kept. Rows are unified per CDR3 protein, each entry keeping the most common DNA and genes. The sample profile shows 180,000 or so distinct CDR3 sequences; about 33% of them were found once. The ten most abundant clones make up 3% to 4% of the sample. Lymph node samples were obtained from the axillary draining lymph nodes of breast cancer patients. The sequencing sample was made of axillary lymph node tissue. The receptors come from a female donor with breast cancer. Some clones in this sample may be carry-over from other donors' samples.

There are many counts of this clonotype. This chain links TRBV5-1 with TRBJ2-3; 10 nucleotides line up with TRBD1. Germline CDR1 is SGHRS and CDR2 is YFSETQ. V dropped 4 bases and J dropped 3; count of bases not matched to a gene: 2. This CDR3 contains 14 residues. CDR3 region: CASSMGQGTDTQYF. The CDR3 DNA is TGCGCCAGCAGCATGGGACAGGGGACAGATACGCAGTATTTT.

In the case of this clonotype: One end of the junction fails to match germline, which may point to a read error. The J gene is TRBJ2-3, the V gene TRBV7-8, with D possibly TRBD1 on 5 matching bases. The CDR3 sequence is 17 residues long. CDR1 SGHVS and CDR2 FQNEAQ come from the germline V gene. CDR3 nucleotide sequence: TGTGCCGGCAGCCCCCTCCAGACAGAGACTAGCACAGATACGCAGTATTTT. Protein product: CAGSPLQTETSTDTQYF.

The V gene is TRBV5-4, the J gene TRBJ1-1, with TRBD1 matching over 10 bases. The germline CDR1 and CDR2 sequences are SGHNT and YYREEE (reference sequence). The V gene end was trimmed by 7 bases and the J gene end by 0 bases; junction bases not matched to a gene: 9. CDR3 length: 16 residues. The CDR3, as DNA: TGTGCCAGCTGGGGTAGGGACAGGGGAATGAACACTGAAGCTTTCTTT. Translation gives CASWGRDRGMNTEAFF. Full variable domain (missing parts from reference TRBV5-4 and TRBJ1-1): ETGVTQSPTHLIKTRGQQVTLRCSSQSGHNTVSWYQQALGQGPQFIFQYYREEENGRGNFPPRFSGLQFPNYSSELNVNALELDDSALYLCASWGRDRGMNTEAFFGQGTRLTVV.

V and J are TRBV5-1 and TRBJ2-2; 7 bases map to TRBD1. This CDR3 contains 19 residues. V dropped 6 bases and J dropped 0; count of bases not matched to a gene: 17. Germline values: CDR1 SGHRS, CDR2 YFSETQ. The CDR3 DNA sequence: TGCGCCAGCAAGAGACAGGGTCCCCAGGGCTGTGCGAACACCGGGGAGCTGTTTTTT. Its translation is CASKRQGPQGCANTGELFF.

The chain recombines TRBV20-1 with TRBJ2-1; D possibly matches TRBD1 or TRBD2 (5 bases each). With 5 bases removed from V and 3 bases from J, the gap between germline ends came to 11 bases. The CDR3 is made up of 13 amino acids. From germline, CDR1 is DFQATT and CDR2 SNEGSKA (reference sequence). This chain's CDR3 is CSAWDDNYNEQFF. The CDR3 bases are TGCAGTGCTTGGGACGACAACTACAATGAGCAGTTCTTC.

This clonotype was seen at least ten times. Since a much larger clone is just one base distant, this may be a read error. Since no conserved phenylalanine or tryptophan closes the CDR3, a read error is the likely cause. The chain joins TRBV7-2 to TRBJ1-2, with TRBD1 as a possible D gene (5 bases). CDR1 is SGHTA and CDR2 is FQGNSA in the germline V gene. The ends were cut back, 1 base at V and 7 bases at J, with 13 bases in the middle. The CDR3 is 14 amino acids. The CDR3 DNA follows: TGTGCCAGCAGCTTAGAGAGGGGTACCTCTGGCTACACCCTC. Amino acids: CASSLERGTSGYTL.

There are a few counts of this clonotype. The rearrangement links TRBV6-4 to TRBJ2-2; 14 positions match TRBD2. With V trimmed by 7 bases and J by 0 bases, 13 bases remained unmatched. CDR1 and CDR2 from the germline V gene are MRHNA and SNTAGT. The CDR3 has 20 residues. The CDR3: CASTPTGTSGGIANTGELFF. In nucleotides, the CDR3 is TGTGCCAGCACCCCAACCGGGACTAGCGGGGGTATCGCGAACACCGGGGAGCTGTTTTTT.

This clonotype occurred many times. The chain couples TRBV5-6 to TRBJ2-2; D uncertain. Germline CDR1 reads SGHDT; CDR2 reads YYEEEE. The CDR3 loop spans 16 amino acids. V was trimmed by 0 bases and J by 4 bases, leaving 13 bases between them. DNA for the CDR3: TGTGCCAGCAGCTTGGCAGGCCGCACCCGCACCGGGGAGCTGTTTTTT. Its translation is CASSLAGRTRTGELFF.